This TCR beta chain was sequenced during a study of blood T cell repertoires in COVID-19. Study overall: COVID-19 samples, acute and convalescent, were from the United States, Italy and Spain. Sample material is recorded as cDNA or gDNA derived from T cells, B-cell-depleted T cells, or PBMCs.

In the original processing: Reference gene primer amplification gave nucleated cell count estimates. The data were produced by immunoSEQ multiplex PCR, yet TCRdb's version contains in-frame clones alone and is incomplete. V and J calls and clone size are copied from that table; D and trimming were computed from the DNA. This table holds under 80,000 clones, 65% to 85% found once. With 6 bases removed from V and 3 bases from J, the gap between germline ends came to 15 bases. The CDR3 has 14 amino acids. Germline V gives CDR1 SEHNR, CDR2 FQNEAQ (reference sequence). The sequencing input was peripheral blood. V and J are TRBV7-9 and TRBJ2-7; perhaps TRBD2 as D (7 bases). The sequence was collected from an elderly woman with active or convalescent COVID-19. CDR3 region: CASRSGGGIYEQYF. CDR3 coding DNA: TGTGCCAGCAGGTCGGGCGGGGGCATCTACGAGCAGTACTTC.